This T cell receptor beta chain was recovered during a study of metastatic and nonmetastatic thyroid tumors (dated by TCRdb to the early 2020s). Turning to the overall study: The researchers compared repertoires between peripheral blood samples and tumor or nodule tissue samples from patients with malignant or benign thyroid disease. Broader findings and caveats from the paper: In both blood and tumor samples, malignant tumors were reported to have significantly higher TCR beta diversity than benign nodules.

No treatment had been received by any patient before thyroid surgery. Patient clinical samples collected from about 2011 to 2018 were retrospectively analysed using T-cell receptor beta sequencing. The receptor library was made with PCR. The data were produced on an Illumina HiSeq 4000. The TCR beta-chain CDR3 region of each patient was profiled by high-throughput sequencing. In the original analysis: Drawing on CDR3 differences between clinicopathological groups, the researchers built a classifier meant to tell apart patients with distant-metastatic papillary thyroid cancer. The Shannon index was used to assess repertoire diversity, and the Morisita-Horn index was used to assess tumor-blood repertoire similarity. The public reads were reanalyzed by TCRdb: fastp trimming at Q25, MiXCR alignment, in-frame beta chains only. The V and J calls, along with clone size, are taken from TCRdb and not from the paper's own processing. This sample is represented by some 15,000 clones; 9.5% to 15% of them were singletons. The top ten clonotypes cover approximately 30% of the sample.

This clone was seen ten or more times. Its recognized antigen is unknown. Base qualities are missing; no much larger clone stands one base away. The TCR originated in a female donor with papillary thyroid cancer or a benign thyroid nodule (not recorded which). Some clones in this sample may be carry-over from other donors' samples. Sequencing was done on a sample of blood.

CDR3 sequence: CASSARQGAFGYTF. The nucleotides are TGTGCCAGCAGCGCCCGTCAGGGTGCTTTTGGCTACACCTTC. The sequence links TRBV11-2 to TRBJ1-2; possibly the D gene is TRBD1, per 5 matching bases. From the cysteine up to the phenylalanine, the CDR3 has a length of 14 residues. Only the CDR3 DNA stays, 42 bases, in frame from base 1. CDR1 and CDR2, per the germline V gene, are SGHAT and FQNNGV. The V and J ends are trimmed by 5 bases and 7 bases, leaving 17 bases between them.